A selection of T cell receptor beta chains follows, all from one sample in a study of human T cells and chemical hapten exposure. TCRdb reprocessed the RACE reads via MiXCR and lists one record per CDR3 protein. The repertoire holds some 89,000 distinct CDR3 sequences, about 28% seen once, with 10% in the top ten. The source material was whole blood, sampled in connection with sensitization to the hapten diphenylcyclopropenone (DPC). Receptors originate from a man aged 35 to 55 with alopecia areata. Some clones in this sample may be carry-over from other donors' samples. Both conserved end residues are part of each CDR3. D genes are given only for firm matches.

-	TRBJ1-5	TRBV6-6	CASSYLAGGYGNQPQHF
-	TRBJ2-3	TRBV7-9	CASSLATGTSTDTQYF
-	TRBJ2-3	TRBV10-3	CAISDRRSEDTQYF
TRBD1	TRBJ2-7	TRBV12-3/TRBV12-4	CASGPAGQGTYEQYF
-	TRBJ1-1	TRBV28	CASLAGSTENTEAFF
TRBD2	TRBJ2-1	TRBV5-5	CASSPWPGTTNYNEQFF
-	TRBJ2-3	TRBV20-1	CSAWVVRTDTQYF
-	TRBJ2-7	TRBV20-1	CSAWDHRTYEQYF
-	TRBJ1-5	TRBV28	CASRPEIGGGQPQHF
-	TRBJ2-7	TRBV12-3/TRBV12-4	CASSLVRGYEQYF
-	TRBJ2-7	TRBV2	CASSEGPPDYEQYF
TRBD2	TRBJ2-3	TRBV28	CASSFNLGTSGSTDTQYF
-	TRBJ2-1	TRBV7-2	CASSLWAEEQFF
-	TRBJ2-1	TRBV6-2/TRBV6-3	CASNQGRGDEQFF
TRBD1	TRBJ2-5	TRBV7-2	CASSPRQGALVTQYF
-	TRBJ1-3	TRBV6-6	CASSYQLVGRNTIYF
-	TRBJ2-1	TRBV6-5	CASSWSSYNEQFF
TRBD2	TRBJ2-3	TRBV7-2	CASSRPLTSGKDTQYF
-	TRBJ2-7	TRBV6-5	CASSYSSGYNTYEQYF
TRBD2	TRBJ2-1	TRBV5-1	CASSLELAGGPWYNEQFF